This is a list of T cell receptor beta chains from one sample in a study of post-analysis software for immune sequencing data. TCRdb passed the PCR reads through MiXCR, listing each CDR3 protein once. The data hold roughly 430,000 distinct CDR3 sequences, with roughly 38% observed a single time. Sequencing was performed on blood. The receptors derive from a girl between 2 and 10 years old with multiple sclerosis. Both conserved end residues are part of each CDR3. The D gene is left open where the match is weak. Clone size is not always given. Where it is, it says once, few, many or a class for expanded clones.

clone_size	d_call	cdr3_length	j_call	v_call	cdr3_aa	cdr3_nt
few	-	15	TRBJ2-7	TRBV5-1	CASSLGQSSLGEQYF	TGCGCCAGCAGCTTGGGCCAGAGCTCCCTGGGCGAGCAGTACTTC
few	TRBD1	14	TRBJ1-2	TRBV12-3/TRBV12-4	CASSFRDRGFGYTF	TGTGCCAGCAGTTTTAGGGACAGGGGGTTTGGCTACACCTTC
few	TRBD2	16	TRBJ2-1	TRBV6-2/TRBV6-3	CASSRNWGLAGDEQFF	TGTGCCAGCAGCCGCAACTGGGGACTAGCAGGAGATGAGCAGTTCTTC
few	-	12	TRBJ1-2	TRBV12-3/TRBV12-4	CASREGSYGYTF	TGTGCCAGCCGAGAAGGGAGCTATGGCTACACCTTC
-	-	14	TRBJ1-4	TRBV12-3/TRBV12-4	CASMRTPTNEKLFF	TGTGCCAGCATGCGGACCCCAACTAATGAAAAACTGTTTTTT
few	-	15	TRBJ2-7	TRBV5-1	CASSTGTFSSYEQYF	TGCGCCAGCAGCACCGGGACTTTTAGCTCCTACGAGCAGTACTTC
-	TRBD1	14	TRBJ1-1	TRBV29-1	CSVDRQGGNTEAFF	TGCAGCGTTGATAGGCAGGGGGGGAACACTGAAGCTTTCTTT
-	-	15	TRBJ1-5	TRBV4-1	CASSQEGRTNQPQHF	TGCGCCAGCAGCCAAGAAGGCAGAACTAATCAGCCCCAGCATTTT
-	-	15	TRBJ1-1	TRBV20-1	CSARDRPGHYTEAFF	TGCAGTGCTAGAGACCGTCCGGGACACTACACTGAAGCTTTCTTT
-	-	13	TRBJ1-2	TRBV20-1	CSARPKETYGYTF	TGCAGTGCACGCCCCAAGGAAACATATGGCTACACCTTC
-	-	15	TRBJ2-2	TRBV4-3	CASSQDSQTTGELFF	TGCGCCAGCAGCCAAGATAGCCAGACCACCGGGGAGCTGTTTTTT
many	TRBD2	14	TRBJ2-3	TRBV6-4	CASSERGGTDTQYF	TGTGCCAGCAGTGAGCGGGGGGGCACAGATACGCAGTATTTT
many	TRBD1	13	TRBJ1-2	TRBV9	CASTQGGRYGYTF	TGTGCCAGCACCCAAGGGGGCAGGTATGGCTACACCTTC
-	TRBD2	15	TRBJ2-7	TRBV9	CASSVVPGGNYEQYF	TGTGCCAGCAGCGTAGTTCCGGGAGGTAACTACGAGCAGTACTTC
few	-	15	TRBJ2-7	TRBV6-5	CASSRLTVSSYEQYF	TGTGCCAGCAGTCGCCTCACAGTGAGCTCCTACGAGCAGTACTTC
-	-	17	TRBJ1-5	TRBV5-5	CASSLAVGSGPNQPQHF	TGTGCCAGCAGCTTGGCCGTCGGGAGCGGCCCCAATCAGCCCCAGCATTTT
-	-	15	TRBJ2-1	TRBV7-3	CASSLGRAFYNEQFF	TGTGCCAGCAGCTTAGGCAGAGCCTTCTACAATGAGCAGTTCTTC
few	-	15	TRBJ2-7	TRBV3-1	CASSQASGIGYEQYF	TGTGCCAGCAGCCAAGCGTCGGGCATTGGGTACGAGCAGTACTTC
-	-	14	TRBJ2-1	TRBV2	CASSEADWNREQFF	TGTGCCAGCAGTGAAGCAGATTGGAATCGTGAGCAGTTCTTC
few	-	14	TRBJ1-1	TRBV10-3	CAISDEGMGTEAFF	TGTGCCATCAGTGACGAGGGAATGGGCACTGAAGCTTTCTTT
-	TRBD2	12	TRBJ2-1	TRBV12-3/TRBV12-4	CTSTVAGARKFF	TGTACCAGCACTGTAGCGGGAGCCAGGAAGTTCTTC
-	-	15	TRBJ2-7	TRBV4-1	CASSQARGLSYEQYF	TGCGCCAGCAGCCAAGCCAGGGGCCTTTCCTACGAGCAGTACTTC
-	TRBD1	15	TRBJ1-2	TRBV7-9	CASSARDRGTYGYTF	TGTGCCAGCAGCGCCCGGGACAGGGGGACCTATGGCTACACCTTC
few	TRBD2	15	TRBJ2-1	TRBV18	CASSPLAGNFNEQFF	TGTGCCAGCTCACCACTAGCGGGCAACTTCAATGAGCAGTTCTTC
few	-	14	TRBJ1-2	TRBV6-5	CASRTGGNNYGYTF	TGTGCCAGCAGGACCGGGGGAAATAACTATGGCTACACCTTC
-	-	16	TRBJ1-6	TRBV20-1	CSARRYGSRVNSPLHF	TGCAGTGCTAGACGGTATGGGAGTAGGGTAAATTCACCCCTCCACTTT
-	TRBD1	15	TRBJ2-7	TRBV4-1	CASSQGPGQIYEQYF	TGCGCCAGCAGCCAAGGTCCGGGACAGATCTACGAGCAGTACTTC
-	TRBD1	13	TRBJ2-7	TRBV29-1	CSAVTGLDYEQYF	TGCAGCGCCGTGACAGGGTTGGACTACGAGCAGTACTTC
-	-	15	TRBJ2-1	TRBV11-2	CASTERDRPWGEQFF	TGTGCCAGCACCGAGAGGGACCGTCCTTGGGGTGAGCAGTTCTTC
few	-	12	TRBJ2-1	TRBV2	CASRGLGNEQFF	TGTGCCAGCAGAGGGCTCGGCAATGAGCAGTTCTTC
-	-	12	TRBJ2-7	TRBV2	CASSEGLGGQYF	TGTGCCAGCAGTGAAGGCCTTGGGGGGCAGTACTTC
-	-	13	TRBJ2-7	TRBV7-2	CASSFAGLYEQYF	TGTGCCAGCAGCTTCGCGGGACTCTACGAGCAGTACTTC
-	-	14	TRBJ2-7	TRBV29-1	CSVASRAPGDEQYF	TGCAGCGTTGCTAGCCGGGCCCCCGGGGACGAGCAGTACTTC
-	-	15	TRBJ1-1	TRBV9	CASSVGQFLGTEAFF	TGTGCCAGCAGCGTAGGACAGTTCTTGGGCACTGAAGCTTTCTTT
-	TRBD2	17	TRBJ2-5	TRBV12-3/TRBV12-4	CASSLTGGATRSGTRYF	TGTGCCAGTAGTCTCACAGGTGGGGCTACTCGAAGCGGGACCCGGTACTTC
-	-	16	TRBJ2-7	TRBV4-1	CASSQPDTLSSYEQYF	TGCGCCAGCAGCCAACCGGACACCCTGAGCTCCTACGAGCAGTACTTC
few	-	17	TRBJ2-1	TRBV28	CASSFAISETSYNEQFF	TGTGCCAGCAGTTTCGCCATCTCAGAAACATCCTACAATGAGCAGTTCTTC
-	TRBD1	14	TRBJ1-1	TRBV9	CASSVTGGKTEAFF	TGTGCCAGCAGCGTCACAGGGGGCAAAACTGAAGCTTTCTTT
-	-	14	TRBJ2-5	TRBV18	CASSRDRGGETQYF	TGTGCCAGCTCACGGGACCGTGGGGGAGAGACCCAGTACTTC
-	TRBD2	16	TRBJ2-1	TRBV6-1	CASSNWGTSGNNEQFF	TGTGCCAGCAGCAATTGGGGGACTAGCGGGAACAATGAGCAGTTCTTC
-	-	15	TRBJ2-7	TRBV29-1	CSVEWAGTYSYEQYF	TGCAGCGTTGAATGGGCCGGGACATATTCCTACGAGCAGTACTTC
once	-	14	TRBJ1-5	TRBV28	CASSLFPSNQPQHF	TGTGCCAGCAGTTTATTCCCAAGTAATCAGCCCCAGCATTTT
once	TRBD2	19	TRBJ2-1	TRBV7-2	CASSFVSGASGSLDNEQFF	TGTGCCAGCAGCTTTGTTAGTGGCGCTAGCGGGAGTTTAGACAATGAGCAGTTCTTC